The rows below give T cell receptor beta chains drawn from one sample of a study of T cell changes during pregnancy in multiple sclerosis. The data were produced by immunoSEQ multiplex PCR, yet TCRdb's version contains in-frame clones alone and is incomplete. Here the sample spans fewer than 50,000 clones, approximately 94% being singletons. This sample comprised CD8+ T cells from peripheral blood mononuclear cells, obtained in the third trimester of pregnancy. These receptors originate from a female donor with multiple sclerosis, enrolled in a pregnancy study. Each CDR3 is given without its conserved first and last residue.

J gene: TRBJ2-5
V gene: TRBV5-1
CDR3 protein: ASSLAWGGKETQY

J gene: TRBJ2-7
V gene: TRBV30
CDR3 protein: AWSTGIGNYEQY

J gene: TRBJ2-7
V gene: TRBV7-9
CDR3 protein: ASSLDSLDSEQY

J gene: TRBJ2-5
V gene: TRBV27
CDR3 protein: ASSDKQGYVETQY

J gene: TRBJ2-2
V gene: TRBV11-2
CDR3 protein: ASSKTSYTGELF

J gene: TRBJ2-3
V gene: TRBV27
CDR3 protein: ASRRRLTDTQY

J gene: TRBJ2-1
V gene: TRBV4-3
CDR3 protein: ASKVGKAGAKDEQF

J gene: TRBJ2-3
V gene: TRBV4-2
CDR3 protein: ASSQEAGDTQY

J gene: TRBJ2-1
V gene: TRBV7-3
CDR3 protein: ASSLRGLAGANNEQF

J gene: TRBJ1-1
V gene: TRBV4-2
CDR3 protein: ASSQNQASNTEAF

J gene: TRBJ1-3
V gene: TRBV15
CDR3 protein: ATSKRGPAGNTIY

J gene: TRBJ2-1
V gene: TRBV7-7
CDR3 protein: ASSLGQGNSYNEQF

J gene: TRBJ2-1
V gene: TRBV28
CDR3 protein: ASSFKGLGGPLRGQFEQF

J gene: TRBJ2-5
V gene: TRBV6-6
CDR3 protein: ASSWTGGQETQY

J gene: TRBJ1-2
V gene: TRBV19
CDR3 protein: ASSIAMNREGLNGYT

J gene: TRBJ2-7
V gene: TRBV7-9
CDR3 protein: ASSLAYRDEQY

J gene: TRBJ2-7
V gene: TRBV10-3
CDR3 protein: AISYSGSEQY

J gene: TRBJ2-2
V gene: TRBV29-1
CDR3 protein: SARQGADTGELF

J gene: TRBJ2-1
V gene: TRBV19
CDR3 protein: ASGWSSYNEQF

J gene: TRBJ2-5
V gene: TRBV9
CDR3 protein: ASSASGTGKETQY

J gene: TRBJ2-7
V gene: TRBV5-6
CDR3 protein: ASSLRTVEQY

J gene: TRBJ1-5
V gene: TRBV19
CDR3 protein: ASSIWFWGDSKHPSHQPQH

J gene: TRBJ2-7
V gene: TRBV5-4
CDR3 protein: ASSSVGGSAYEQY

J gene: TRBJ2-2
V gene: TRBV4-1
CDR3 protein: ASSQLAAGELF

J gene: TRBJ2-1
V gene: TRBV7-9
CDR3 protein: ASSLGTSGIDEQF

J gene: TRBJ2-5
V gene: TRBV27
CDR3 protein: ASGDYQETQY

J gene: TRBJ2-6
V gene: TRBV29-1
CDR3 protein: SVEERRISSGANVLT

J gene: TRBJ2-7
V gene: TRBV5-1
CDR3 protein: ASSEGQGPLYEQY

J gene: TRBJ2-7
V gene: TRBV7-9
CDR3 protein: ASSFSWTGIYEQY

J gene: TRBJ2-5
V gene: TRBV28
CDR3 protein: ASSPQGREGLETQY

J gene: TRBJ1-5
V gene: TRBV4-2
CDR3 protein: ASSQELGQGAQPQH

J gene: TRBJ1-5
V gene: TRBV28
CDR3 protein: ASIVDRGGNQPQH

J gene: TRBJ2-3
V gene: TRBV2
CDR3 protein: ASSQGRADTQY

J gene: TRBJ1-2
V gene: TRBV29-1
CDR3 protein: SVHPPDT